This TCR beta chain was identified during a study of T cell responses to AZD1222 COVID-19 vaccine. Study outcomes and limitations: Females outnumbered males among donors, who were mostly white British; clonal diversity was possibly underestimated.

Generated by immunoSEQ multiplex PCR, the TCRdb table keeps only in-frame clones and is missing some. The sample contains roughly 86,000 clones, 85% to 90% of which appear only once. On this clone itself: Its specificity is unknown.

The germline V gene has CDR1 MDHEN and CDR2 SYDVKM. Trimming cost V 5 bases and J 7 bases, with 18 bases left between them. The length of the CDR3 is 16 residues. The sequencing used peripheral blood, collected on day 0 of AZD1222 vaccination. The origin of this receptor is an adult in good health. The chain employs TRBV28 and TRBJ1-6; perhaps TRBD1 as D (5 bases). The CDR3 region is CASSLPSGLMNSPLHF. The CDR3 DNA reads TGTGCCAGCAGTCTTCCCTCGGGACTGATGAATTCACCCCTCCACTTT. Together with reference TRBV28 and TRBJ1-6, the CDR3 gives the full variable domain: DVKVTQSSRYLVKRTGEKVFLECVQDMDHENMFWYRQDPGLGLRLIYFSYDVKMKEKGDIPEGYSVSREKKERFSLILESASTNQTSMYLCASSLPSGLMNSPLHFGNGTRLTVT.